This TCR beta chain appears in the sequencing data of a study of blood T cells in healthy people across ages. A note on this clonotype: Its antigen is not identified.

RNA extraction gave at least 5 micrograms of total RNA per sample. V shed 1 base, J shed 0 bases, and the junction held 2 bases outside the gene matches. Germline assignment: CDR1 SGHDT and CDR2 YYEEEE. The CDR3 totals 15 residues. Broader study findings: Naive CD4+ cell counts and diversity both ran higher in long-lived than in aged donors.

A second PCR of 7 to 11 cycles used a sample-barcoded 5' primer and a J-beta primer mix. In TCRdb, the 5' RACE reads were re-called with MiXCR into one record per CDR3 protein. Among some 1.5 million distinct CDR3 sequences, approximately 30% were seen once, and the ten largest hold more than 6%. Material: blood. The source of this sequence is a woman aged 25-40 years in good health. The V gene is TRBV5-6, the J gene TRBJ2-3; 7 bases are a match to TRBD2. The CDR3 coding sequence is TGTGCCAGCAGCTTGACTAGCGTGAGCACAGATACGCAGTATTTT. This translates into CASSLTSVSTDTQYF.